The 31 T cell receptor beta chains presented below share a single source sample, sequenced in a study of T cells after posttransplantation cyclophosphamide. Some clones are missing from TCRdb's copy, which holds only in-frame ones; the method was immunoSEQ multiplex PCR. Singletons are absent from the sample, which has 5,500 to 8,000 clones. Treatment was busulfan-fludarabine conditioning, a marrow graft, and cyclophosphamide on days +3 and +4. The starting material was PBMCs, obtained after allogeneic stem cell transplant with posttransplant cyclophosphamide. The receptor set was obtained from a male patient between 45 and 59 years old who received an allogeneic stem cell transplant from an unrelated donor, was CMV-positive, and had acute GVHD only. Certain T cells may be donor cells from the graft.

The chain is built from TRBV30 and TRBJ1-2, with TRBD1 matching 11 bases. This CDR3 spans 16 amino acids. Unmatched junction bases numbered 5, after V lost 2 bases and J lost 0 bases. CDR1 and CDR2 from the germline V gene are GTSNPN and SVGIG (reference sequence). The CDR3 coding sequence is TGTGCCTGGAGTAGGACAGGGGGCGCCCCTAACTATGGCTACACCTTC. Translation: CAWSRTGGAPNYGYTF.

The CDR3 DNA follows: TGTGCCAGCAGCTTAGACCCCGCCGGAGAGACCCAGTACTTC. This gives the protein CASSLDPAGETQYF. V and J are TRBV7-2 and TRBJ2-5; D uncertain. This CDR3 contains 14 residues. CDR1 is SGHTA, CDR2 FQGNSA, per germline. Trimming took 1 base from V and 4 from J, leaving 10 bases between them. Full variable domain (rest looked up from reference TRBV7-2 and TRBJ2-5): GAGVSQSPSNKVTEKGKDVELRCDPISGHTALYWYRQSLGQGLEFLIYFQGNSAPDKSGLPSDRFSAERTGGSVSTLTIQRTQQEDSAVYLCASSLDPAGETQYFGPGTRLLVL.

This clone was counted between two and nine times. The CDR3 protein is CASSLSGTEGFGYTF. The CDR3 DNA sequence: TGTGCCAGCAGTCTCTCCGGGACTGAGGGCTTCGGCTACACCTTC. The rearrangement joins TRBV27 to TRBJ1-2, with D perhaps matching TRBD1 (5 bases). This CDR3 region has 15 residues. Germline CDR1 MNHEY, CDR2 SMNVEV (reference sequence). Trimming cost V 5 bases and J 8 bases, with 21 bases left between them.

In its sample, this clone was seen a few times. The chain has TRBV11-2 and TRBJ1-1; maybe TRBD1 (6 bases). Between the trimmed V and J ends, which lost 4 bases and 8 bases, there was a span of 14 bases. This CDR3 is 13 amino acids long. The germline V gene encodes CDR1 SGHAT and CDR2 FQNNGV. The CDR3, as DNA: TGTGCCAGCAGCTCAACAGGGTCACCGGAAGCTTTCTTT. It yields the protein CASSSTGSPEAFF.

This chain joins TRBV7-2 and TRBJ1-2, with D possibly matching TRBD1 (5 bases). Germline V gene data show CDR1 as SGHTA and CDR2 as FQGNSA. V lost 4 bases and J 8 bases, leaving 17 bases between the germline ends. The CDR3 totals 14 residues. CDR3 in amino acids: CASSSNQGAVGYTF. The CDR3 DNA reads TGTGCCAGCAGCTCCAATCAGGGTGCGGTAGGCTACACCTTC.

This clone was recorded at least ten times. The junction shows a germline mismatch at one end, possibly a read error. The chain recombines TRBV6-1 with TRBJ1-2; 9 bases map to TRBD1. The germline gives CDR1 MNHNS, CDR2 SASEGT. The CDR3 sequence is 13 residues long. In nucleotides, the CDR3 is TGTGCCAACAGTGGGGACAGGGCCTATGGCTACACCTTC. Its translation is CANSGDRAYGYTF.

This clone was observed a handful of times. The chain employs TRBV2 and TRBJ2-5; D is perhaps TRBD2 (6 bases). The J call may be mistaken, given a closer DNA end match to TRBJ2-7. This CDR3 region has 13 residues. The germline gives CDR1 SNHLY, CDR2 FYNNEI. CDR3 nucleotide sequence: TGTGCCAGCGGGGAGGTTTTCTCCTACGAGCAGTACTTC. This sequence encodes CASGEVFSYEQYF.

This clone has at least ten counts. This sequence joins TRBV5-1 and TRBJ1-2; 12 bases agree with TRBD1. After removal of 4 bases from V and 7 bases from J, the junction contained 8 bases not matched to a gene. Per germline, CDR1 SGHRS and CDR2 YFSETQ. This CDR3 has 15 amino acids. For the CDR3, the DNA is TGCGCCAGCAGCCGGGCCGGGACAGGGGGCGGTGGCTACACCTTC. It yields the protein CASSRAGTGGGGYTF.

This clone was counted at least ten times. The gene calls are TRBV28 and TRBJ2-7; 9 nucleotides line up with TRBD1. The CDR3 runs 15 residues. The germline gives CDR1 MDHEN, CDR2 SYDVKM. The J segment lost 0 bases and the V segment lost 3 bases, leaving 3 bases of the junction unmatched. CDR3 residues: CASSFGQGFSYEQYF. The CDR3 DNA follows: TGTGCCAGCAGTTTCGGACAGGGGTTCTCCTACGAGCAGTACTTC. The variable domain in full, with the rest retrieved from reference TRBV28 and TRBJ2-7, is DVKVTQSSRYLVKRTGEKVFLECVQDMDHENMFWYRQDPGLGLRLIYFSYDVKMKEKGDIPEGYSVSREKKERFSLILESASTNQTSMYLCASSFGQGFSYEQYFGPGTRLTVT.

Many counts were recorded for this clone. The CDR3 spells CASSGLAGGLGTGELFF. The CDR3 coding sequence is TGTGCCAGCAGTGGGCTAGCGGGAGGGCTGGGCACCGGGGAGCTGTTTTTT. This rearrangement joins TRBV27 to TRBJ2-2; 12 positions agree with TRBD2. The ends lost 5 bases at V and 4 bases at J; junction bases unmatched: 8. Germline V gene data show CDR1 as MNHEY and CDR2 as SMNVEV (reference sequence). CDR3 length equals 17 residues.

This clone was seen many times. The chain couples TRBV7-2 to TRBJ1-4, with 7 nucleotides matching TRBD1. This CDR3 comprises 15 residues. With V trimmed by 5 bases and J by 8 bases, 11 bases remained unmatched. Germline V CDR1 and CDR2: SGHTA, FQGNSA. CDR3 coding DNA: TGTGCCAGCAGCGCAATAGCAGGGGGAACCGAAAAACTGTTTTTT. Its protein is CASSAIAGGTEKLFF.

This clone was counted ten times or more. The J gene is TRBJ2-5, the V gene TRBV14, with D possibly matching TRBD1 (5 bases). The CDR3 contains 15 residues. The germline CDR1 and CDR2 sequences are SGHDN and FVKESK. Deletions cut 1 base from V and 1 base from J, with 10 bases between. The CDR3 region is CASSQVGQLQETQYF. In DNA form, the CDR3 reads TGTGCCAGCAGCCAAGTGGGGCAGCTCCAAGAGACCCAGTACTTC.

This clone was found many times. CDR3 sequence (DNA): TGCGCCAGCACTCCAGCGATCGGGGAGCTGTTTTTT. Protein sequence: CASTPAIGELFF. The V call is TRBV10-2, the J call TRBJ2-2; D not resolved. This CDR3 is built from 12 residues. Germline V CDR1 and CDR2: WSHSY, SAAADI. The germline V and J ends were trimmed by 7 bases and 7 bases, with 10 bases remaining between them.

This clone occurred a few times. This chain connects TRBV7-9 to TRBJ2-3, with D tentatively TRBD2 (6 bases). Trimming took off 5 bases at V and 4 bases at J, with 10 bases between the two ends. The germline V gene has CDR1 SEHNR and CDR2 FQNEAQ (reference sequence). The CDR3 totals 13 residues. CDR3 in DNA: TGTGCCAGCAGCCGGCCGGGGGCAGATACGCAGTATTTT. Translated: CASSRPGADTQYF.

This clone was seen many times. The chain uses TRBV4-1 and TRBJ2-7; D possibly corresponds to TRBD2 (6 bases). The CDR3 consists of 14 residues. V was pared by 4 bases and J by 2 bases, with 12 bases between. Germline CDR1 reads MGHRA; CDR2 reads YSYEKL. The DNA of the CDR3 is TGCGCCAGCAGCCCAGGCGGGACCCCCTACGAGCAGTACTTC. It specifies CASSPGGTPYEQYF.

This clone was recorded at least ten times. This chain links TRBV7-9 with TRBJ1-2, with D unresolved. V was clipped by 5 bases and J by 7 bases, with 23 bases between them. Germline V gene data show CDR1 as SEHNR and CDR2 as FQNEAQ (reference sequence). This CDR3 contains 16 residues. The CDR3 sequence is CASSQEGNWEKGGYTF. CDR3 bases: TGTGCCAGCAGCCAAGAGGGAAACTGGGAAAAGGGTGGCTACACCTTC.

The chain uses TRBV6-1 and TRBJ2-3; 11 bases fit TRBD2. The CDR3 has 16 residues. V lost 4 bases to trimming and J lost 1 base; unmatched junction nucleotides: 4. The germline CDR1 and CDR2 sequences are MNHNS and SASEGT. DNA of the CDR3: TGTGCCAGCAGTGCCCTACTAGCGGGGGGCACAGATACGCAGTATTTT. This encodes CASSALLAGGTDTQYF.

This clone was recorded at least ten times. The V gene is TRBV7-9, the J gene TRBJ1-1; 7 positions match TRBD1. CDR3 length equals 14 residues. The V gene's germline CDR1 is SEHNR and CDR2 FQNEAQ (reference sequence). The J segment lost 4 bases and the V segment lost 1 base, leaving 3 bases of the junction unmatched. The CDR3 DNA reads as TGTGCCAGCAGCTTAGAGGGACAGACCACTGAAGCTTTCTTT. It is translated as CASSLEGQTTEAFF.

The CDR3 loop is CASSVVGEPASVQFF. The CDR3 DNA reads as TGTGCCAGCAGCGTAGTCGGGGAGCCGGCAAGTGTGCAGTTCTTC. V usage is TRBV9 and J usage is TRBJ2-1; tentatively, D is TRBD2 (5 bases). The V gene's germline CDR1 is SGDLS and CDR2 YYNGEE. The CDR3 covers 15 residues. V was pared by 0 bases and J by 12 bases, with 19 bases between. Drawing the rest from reference TRBV9 and TRBJ2-1, the complete variable domain is DSGVTQTPKHLITATGQRVTLRCSPRSGDLSVYWYQQSLDQGLQFLIQYYNGEERAKGNILERFSAQQFPDLHSELNLSSLELGDSALYFCASSVVGEPASVQFFGPGTRLTVL.

Many counts were recorded for this clone. The J gene is TRBJ2-7, the V gene TRBV21-1; the table's D gene call, TRBD2, was not cross checked with the DNA. TRBV21-1 is listed as a pseudogene. The length of the CDR3 is 15 residues. In DNA, the CDR3 is TGTGCCAGCAGCAAAGGGCGCCTAGTGGTATACGAGCAGTACTTC. Its protein product is CASSKGRLVVYEQYF.

This clone showed up many times. V usage is TRBV7-6 and J usage is TRBJ2-1; D gene unclear. Germline lookup yields CDR1 SGHVS and CDR2 FNYEAQ. The CDR3 sequence is 16 residues long. Between the trimmed V and J ends, which lost 3 bases and 5 bases, there was a span of 17 bases. The CDR3 protein is CASSLNVGRSDNEQFF. DNA of the CDR3: TGTGCCAGCAGCTTGAACGTTGGCAGAAGCGACAATGAGCAGTTCTTC.

This chain links TRBV5-1 with TRBJ2-2; D is ambiguous. V was pared by 0 bases and J by 4 bases, with 4 bases between. From germline, CDR1 is SGHRS and CDR2 YFSETQ. This CDR3 contains 13 residues. This CDR3 is CASSLGVTGELFF. CDR3 nucleotide sequence: TGCGCCAGCAGCTTGGGCGTCACCGGGGAGCTGTTTTTT.

This clone was recorded many times. This chain joins TRBV19 and TRBJ1-1; TRBD1 aligns across 7 bases. V trimming: 3 bases; J trimming: 2 bases; junction bases outside the gene matches: 6. Germline V lookup: CDR1 LNHDA, CDR2 SQIVND (reference sequence). This CDR3 has 15 amino acids. The CDR3 reads CASSIEGARNTEAFF. The CDR3 region has the DNA TGTGCCAGTAGTATTGAGGGGGCGAGAAACACTGAAGCTTTCTTT.

This clone was recorded a few times. The chain joins TRBV29-1 to TRBJ2-3; D possibly corresponds to TRBD2 (6 bases). The CDR3 totals 13 residues. Deletions cut 7 bases from V and 3 bases from J, with 14 bases between. Per the germline V gene, CDR1 is SQVTM and CDR2 is ANQGSEA. The DNA for the CDR3 is TGCAGCGCGCGCGGGGATAGGACAGATACGCAGTATTTT. Protein sequence: CSARGDRTDTQYF.

This clone was found many times. As DNA, the CDR3 is TGTGCCAGTAGTATGACCTCAGGGGGCACCTATGGCTACACCTTC. This encodes CASSMTSGGTYGYTF. The chain has TRBV19 and TRBJ1-2; TRBD1 aligns across 8 bases. This CDR3 comprises 15 residues. Per germline, CDR1 LNHDA and CDR2 SQIVND (reference sequence). With V trimmed by 3 bases and J by 4 bases, 7 bases remained unmatched.

This clone was seen only a few times. The J gene is TRBJ2-1, the V gene TRBV7-6; D may be TRBD2 (6 bases). The germline gives CDR1 SGHVS, CDR2 FNYEAQ. Deletions cut 6 bases from V and 7 bases from J, with 22 bases between. The CDR3 extends over 16 amino acids. CDR3 protein: CASSHGVVAGGNEQFF. Here the CDR3 DNA reads TGTGCCAGCAGTCACGGGGTGGTCGCCGGGGGAAATGAGCAGTTCTTC.

This clone was recorded a few times. The rearrangement links TRBV30 to TRBJ2-1; TRBD2 agrees at 7 bases. The V segment lost 5 bases and the J segment 2 bases; nucleotides outside the gene matches: 6. This CDR3 has 14 amino acids. Germline V gene data show CDR1 as GTSNPN and CDR2 as SVGIG (reference sequence). The CDR3 spells CAWGLGGTYNEQFF. The CDR3 DNA is TGTGCCTGGGGGCTGGGGGGGACCTACAATGAGCAGTTCTTC.

The chain has TRBV7-9 and TRBJ1-6; TRBD1 matches 10 bases. Losses at the gene ends were 5 bases for V and 0 bases for J; bases not matched to a gene: 7. Germline CDR1 and CDR2: SEHNR and FQNEAQ (reference sequence). The CDR3 covers 18 residues. CDR3 sequence reads: CASSPGTGASSYNSPLHF. CDR3 sequence (DNA): TGTGCCAGCAGCCCCGGGACAGGGGCCAGCTCCTATAATTCACCCCTCCACTTT.

This clone was seen many times. The rearrangement uses TRBV5-1 and TRBJ2-4; tentative D call: TRBD2 (6 bases). CDR3 length equals 16 residues. Germline V gene lookup returns CDR1 SGHRS and CDR2 YFSETQ. Between the trimmed V and J ends, which lost 5 bases and 1 base, there was a span of 16 bases. The CDR3 loop reads CASSLGDSGAKNIQYF. CDR3 sequence (DNA): TGCGCCAGCAGTCTTGGGGACTCCGGGGCCAAAAACATTCAGTACTTC.

This clone was counted ten times or more. The chain joins TRBV4-1 to TRBJ2-3, with 10 nucleotides matching TRBD2. The CDR3 length is 17 residues. The V gene end was trimmed by 1 base and the J gene end by 5 bases; junction bases not matched to a gene: 9. Germline V gene data show CDR1 as MGHRA and CDR2 as YSYEKL. This CDR3 reads CASSQAGGLATGDTQYF. The CDR3 DNA sequence: TGCGCCAGCAGCCAAGCGGGGGGACTAGCGACGGGAGATACGCAGTATTTT.

The chain combines TRBV5-1 with TRBJ1-1, with unresolved D. V shed 1 base and J shed 1 base, with 8 bases lying between them. The germline CDR1 and CDR2 sequences are SGHRS and YFSETQ. The CDR3 has 14 amino acids. The CDR3 is CASSLIPGNTEAFF. The CDR3 region has the DNA TGCGCCAGCAGCTTGATTCCAGGGAACACTGAAGCTTTCTTT.